What follows is one T cell receptor beta chain and its context. Its antigen is unknown. Among CD8+ T cells, naive ones were CD45RO-CCR7+CD27+CD95-. The source of the sample is a study of CXCR3-negative and CXCR3-positive naive CD8 T cells. Study observations and caveats: Researchers reported similar TRBV-TRBJ usage in naive CXCR3-negative and CXCR3-positive cells, though memory differed. Memory CD8+ cells showed much lower diversity, while both naive subsets were comparably high.

5' RACE that incorporated UMI labels was used to prepare the TRB cDNA libraries. TCRdb derives one entry per CDR3 protein from the 5' RACE reads, leaving out DNA. This sample's clone table lists tens of thousands of distinct CDR3 sequences. Germline loops: CDR1 DFQATT, CDR2 SNEGSKA (reference sequence). The CDR3 has 16 residues. The TCR comes from a human donor in good health. Some clones in this sample may be carry-over from other donors' samples. The V and J genes are TRBV20-1 and TRBJ2-1; TCRdb reports TRBD1, a call that lacks DNA to check it against. The sequenced material came from naive CXCR3- CD8+ T cells from blood. Indicated subset: CD45RO-CCR7+CD27+CD95- naive CD8+ T cells lacking CXCR3 (TNR3-). The CDR3: CSARGLTGQAANEQFF.